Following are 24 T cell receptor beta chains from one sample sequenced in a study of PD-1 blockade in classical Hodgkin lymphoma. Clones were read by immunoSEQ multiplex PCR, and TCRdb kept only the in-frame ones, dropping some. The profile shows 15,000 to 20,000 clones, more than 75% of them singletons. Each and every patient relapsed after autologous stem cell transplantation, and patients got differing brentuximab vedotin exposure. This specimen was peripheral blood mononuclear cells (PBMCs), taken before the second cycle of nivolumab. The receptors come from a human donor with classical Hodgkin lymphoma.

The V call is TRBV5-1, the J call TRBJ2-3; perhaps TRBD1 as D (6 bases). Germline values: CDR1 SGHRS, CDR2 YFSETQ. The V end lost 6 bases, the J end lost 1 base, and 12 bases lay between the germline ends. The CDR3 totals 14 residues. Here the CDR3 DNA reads TGCGCCAGCATCGACAGGTTACGCACAGATACGCAGTATTTT. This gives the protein CASIDRLRTDTQYF.

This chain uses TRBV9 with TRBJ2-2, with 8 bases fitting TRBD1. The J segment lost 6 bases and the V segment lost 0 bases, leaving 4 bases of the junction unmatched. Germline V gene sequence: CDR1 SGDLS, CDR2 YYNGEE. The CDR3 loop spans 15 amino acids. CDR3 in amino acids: CASSVGPGGPGELFF. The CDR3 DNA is TGTGCCAGCAGCGTAGGGCCAGGGGGCCCCGGGGAGCTGTTTTTT.

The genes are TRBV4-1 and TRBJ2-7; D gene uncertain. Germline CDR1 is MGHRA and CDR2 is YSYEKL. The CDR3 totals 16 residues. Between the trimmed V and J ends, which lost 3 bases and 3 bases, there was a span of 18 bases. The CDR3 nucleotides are TGCGCCAGCAGCCAGCCAACGCAGGTGAGGAGCTACGAGCAGTACTTC. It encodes CASSQPTQVRSYEQYF.

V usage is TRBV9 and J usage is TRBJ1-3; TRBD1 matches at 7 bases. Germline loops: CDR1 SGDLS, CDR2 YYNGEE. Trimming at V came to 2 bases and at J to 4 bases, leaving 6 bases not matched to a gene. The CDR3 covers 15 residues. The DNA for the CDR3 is TGTGCCAGCAGCGTTGAGGGGGCGTCGGGAAACACCATATATTTT. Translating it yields CASSVEGASGNTIYF.

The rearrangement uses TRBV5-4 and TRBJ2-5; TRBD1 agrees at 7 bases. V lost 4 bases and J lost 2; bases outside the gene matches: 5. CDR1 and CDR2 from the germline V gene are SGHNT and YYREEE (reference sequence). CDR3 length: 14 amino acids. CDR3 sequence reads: CASSPGQWQETQYF. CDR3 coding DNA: TGTGCCAGCAGCCCGGGACAGTGGCAAGAGACCCAGTACTTC.

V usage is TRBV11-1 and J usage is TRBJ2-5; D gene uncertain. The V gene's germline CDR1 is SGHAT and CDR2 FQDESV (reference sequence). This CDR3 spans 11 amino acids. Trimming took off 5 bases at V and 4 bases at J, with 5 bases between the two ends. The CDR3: CASSRGETQYF. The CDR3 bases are TGTGCCAGCAGCCGAGGAGAGACCCAGTACTTC.

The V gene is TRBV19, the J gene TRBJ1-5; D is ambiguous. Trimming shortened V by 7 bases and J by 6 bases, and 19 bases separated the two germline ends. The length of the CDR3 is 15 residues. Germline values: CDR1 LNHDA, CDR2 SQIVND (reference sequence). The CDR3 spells CASTPDTGTIQPQHF. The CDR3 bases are TGTGCCAGTACTCCCGACACCGGTACTATTCAGCCCCAGCATTTT.

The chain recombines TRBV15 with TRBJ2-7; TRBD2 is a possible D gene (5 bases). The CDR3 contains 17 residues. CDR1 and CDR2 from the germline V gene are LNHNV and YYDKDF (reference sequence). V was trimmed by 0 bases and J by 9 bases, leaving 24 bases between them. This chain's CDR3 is CATSRDGVRGQDGGQYF. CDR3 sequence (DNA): TGTGCCACCAGCAGAGATGGGGTCCGAGGCCAGGACGGAGGGCAGTACTTC.

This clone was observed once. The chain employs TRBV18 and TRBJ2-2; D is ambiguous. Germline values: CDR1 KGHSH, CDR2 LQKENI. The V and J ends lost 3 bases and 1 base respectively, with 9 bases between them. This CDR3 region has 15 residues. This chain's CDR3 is CASSPRQVNTGELFF. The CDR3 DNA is TGTGCCAGCTCACCCCGCCAGGTGAACACCGGGGAGCTGTTTTTT.

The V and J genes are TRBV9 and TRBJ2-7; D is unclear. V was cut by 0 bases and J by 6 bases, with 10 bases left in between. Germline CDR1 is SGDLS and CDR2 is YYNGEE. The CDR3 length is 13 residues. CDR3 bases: TGTGCCAGCAGCGTAGGGTTGGACCCCGAGCAGTACTTC. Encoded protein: CASSVGLDPEQYF.

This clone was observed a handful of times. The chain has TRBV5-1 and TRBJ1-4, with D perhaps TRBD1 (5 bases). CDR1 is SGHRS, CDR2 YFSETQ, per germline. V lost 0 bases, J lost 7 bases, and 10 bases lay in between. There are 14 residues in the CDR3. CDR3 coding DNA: TGCGCCAGCAGCTTGGTCGGAGGGGCTGAAAAACTGTTTTTT. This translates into CASSLVGGAEKLFF.

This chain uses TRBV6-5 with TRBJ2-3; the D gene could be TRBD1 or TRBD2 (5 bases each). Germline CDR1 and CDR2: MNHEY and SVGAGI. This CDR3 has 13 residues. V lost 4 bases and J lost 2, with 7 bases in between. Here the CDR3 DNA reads TGTGCCAGCAGTTCGGGGACCACAGATACGCAGTATTTT. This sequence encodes CASSSGTTDTQYF.

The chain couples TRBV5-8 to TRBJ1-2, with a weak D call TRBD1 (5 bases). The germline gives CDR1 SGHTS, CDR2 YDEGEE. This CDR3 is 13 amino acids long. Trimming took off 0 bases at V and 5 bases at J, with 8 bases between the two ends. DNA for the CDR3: TGTGCCAGCAGCTTGGGGGGGTTTTATGGCTACACCTTC. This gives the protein CASSLGGFYGYTF.

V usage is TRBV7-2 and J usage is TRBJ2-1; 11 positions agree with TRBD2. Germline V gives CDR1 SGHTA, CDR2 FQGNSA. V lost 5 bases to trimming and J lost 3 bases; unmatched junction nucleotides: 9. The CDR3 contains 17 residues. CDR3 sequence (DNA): TGTGCCAGCAGCACCGGGACTAGCGGAAATTACTACAATGAGCAGTTCTTC. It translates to CASSTGTSGNYYNEQFF.

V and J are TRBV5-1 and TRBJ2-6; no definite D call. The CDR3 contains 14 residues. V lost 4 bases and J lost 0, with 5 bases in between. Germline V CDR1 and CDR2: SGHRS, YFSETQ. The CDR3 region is CASSTVSGANVLTF. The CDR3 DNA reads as TGCGCCAGCAGCACCGTCTCTGGGGCCAACGTCCTGACTTTC.

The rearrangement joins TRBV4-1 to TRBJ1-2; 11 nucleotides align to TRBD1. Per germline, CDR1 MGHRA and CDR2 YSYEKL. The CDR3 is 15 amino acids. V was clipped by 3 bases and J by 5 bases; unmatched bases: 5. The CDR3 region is CASSQDGQGAYGYTF. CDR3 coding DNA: TGCGCCAGCAGCCAGGATGGACAGGGGGCGTATGGCTACACCTTC.

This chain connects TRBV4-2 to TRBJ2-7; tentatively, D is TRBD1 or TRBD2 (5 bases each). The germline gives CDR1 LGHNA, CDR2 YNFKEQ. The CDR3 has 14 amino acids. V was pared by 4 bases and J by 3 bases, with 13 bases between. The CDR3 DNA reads TGTGCCAGCAGCCCCCCGGGACGGTTCTACGAGCAGTACTTC. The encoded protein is CASSPPGRFYEQYF.

As DNA, the CDR3 is TGTGCCAGCAGCTTTGGGACCGATATTAATGAGCAGTTCTTC. Translated, it gives CASSFGTDINEQFF. The rearrangement uses TRBV7-9 and TRBJ2-1, with D perhaps given as TRBD1 or TRBD2 (5 bases each). Deletions cut 3 bases from V and 7 bases from J, with 13 bases between. CDR3 length equals 14 residues. Germline V gene lookup returns CDR1 SEHNR and CDR2 FQNEAQ (reference sequence).

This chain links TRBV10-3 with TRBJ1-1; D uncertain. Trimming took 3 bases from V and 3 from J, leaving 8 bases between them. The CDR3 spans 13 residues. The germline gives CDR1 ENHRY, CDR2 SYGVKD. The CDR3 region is CAISDDVDTEAFF. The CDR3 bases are TGTGCCATCAGTGACGATGTGGACACTGAAGCTTTCTTT.

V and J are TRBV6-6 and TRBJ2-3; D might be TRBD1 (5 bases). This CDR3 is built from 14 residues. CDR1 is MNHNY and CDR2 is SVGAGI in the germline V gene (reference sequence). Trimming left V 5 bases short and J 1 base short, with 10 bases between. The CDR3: CASSPRARTDTQYF. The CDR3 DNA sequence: TGTGCCAGCAGTCCCAGGGCCCGCACAGATACGCAGTATTTT.

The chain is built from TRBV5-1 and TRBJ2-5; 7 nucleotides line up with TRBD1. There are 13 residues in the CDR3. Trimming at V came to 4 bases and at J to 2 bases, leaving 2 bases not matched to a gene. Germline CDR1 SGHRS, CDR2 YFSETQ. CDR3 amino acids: CASSRDSQETQYF. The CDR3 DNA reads TGCGCCAGCAGCCGGGACAGTCAAGAGACCCAGTACTTC. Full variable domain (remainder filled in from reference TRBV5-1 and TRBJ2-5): KAGVTQTPRYLIKTRGQQVTLSCSPISGHRSVSWYQQTPGQGLQFLFEYFSETQRNKGNFPGRFSGRQFSNSRSEMNVSTLELGDSALYLCASSRDSQETQYFGPGTRLLVL.

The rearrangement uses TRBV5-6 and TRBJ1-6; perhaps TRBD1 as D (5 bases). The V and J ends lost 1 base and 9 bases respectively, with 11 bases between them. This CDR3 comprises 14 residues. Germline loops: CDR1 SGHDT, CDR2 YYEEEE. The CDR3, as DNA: TGTGCCAGCAGCTTGCAGGGTTTCCCTTCACCCCTCCACTTT. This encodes CASSLQGFPSPLHF.

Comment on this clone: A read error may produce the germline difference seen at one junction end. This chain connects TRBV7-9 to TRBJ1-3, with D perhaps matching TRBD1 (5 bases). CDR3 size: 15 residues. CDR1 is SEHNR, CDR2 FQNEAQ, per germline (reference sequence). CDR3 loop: CASSLDSRDEVSPDF. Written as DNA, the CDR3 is TGTGCCAGCAGCTTGGACTCTCGGGACGAAGTTTCTCCGGATTTT.

The CDR3 loop reads CASSGTLLGTDTQYF. The DNA for the CDR3 is TGTGCCAGTAGTGGGACATTATTGGGCACAGATACGCAGTATTTT. The gene calls are TRBV19 and TRBJ2-3; a weak D match, TRBD1 (6 bases). The CDR3 spans 15 residues. Trimming took off 5 bases at V and 1 base at J, with 13 bases between the two ends. Germline CDR1 LNHDA, CDR2 SQIVND (reference sequence).